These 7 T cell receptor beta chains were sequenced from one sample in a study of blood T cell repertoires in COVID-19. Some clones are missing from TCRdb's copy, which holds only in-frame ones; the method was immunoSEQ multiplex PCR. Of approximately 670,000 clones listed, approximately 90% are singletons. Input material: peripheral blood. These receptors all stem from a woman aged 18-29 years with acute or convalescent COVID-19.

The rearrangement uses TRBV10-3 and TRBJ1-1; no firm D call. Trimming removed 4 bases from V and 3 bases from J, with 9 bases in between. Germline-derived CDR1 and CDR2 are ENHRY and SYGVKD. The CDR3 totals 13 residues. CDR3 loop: CAISGGLYTEAFF. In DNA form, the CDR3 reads TGTGCCATCAGTGGCGGCTTGTACACTGAAGCTTTCTTT.

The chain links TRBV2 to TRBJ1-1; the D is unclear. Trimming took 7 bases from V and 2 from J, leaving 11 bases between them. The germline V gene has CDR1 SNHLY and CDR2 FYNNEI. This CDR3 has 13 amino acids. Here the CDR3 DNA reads TGTGCCAGCACAAGCGAGGGAAACACTGAAGCTTTCTTT. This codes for CASTSEGNTEAFF.

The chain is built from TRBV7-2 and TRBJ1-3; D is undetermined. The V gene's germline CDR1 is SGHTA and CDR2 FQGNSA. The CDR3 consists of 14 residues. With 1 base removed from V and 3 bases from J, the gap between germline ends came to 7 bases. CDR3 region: CASSLDGLGNTIYF. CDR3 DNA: TGTGCCAGCAGCTTAGATGGGCTTGGAAACACCATATATTTT.

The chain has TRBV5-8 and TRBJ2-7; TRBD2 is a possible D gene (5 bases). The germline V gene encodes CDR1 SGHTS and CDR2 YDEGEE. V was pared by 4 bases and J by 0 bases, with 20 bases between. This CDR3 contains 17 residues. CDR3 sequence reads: CASSPPAFAGDSYEQYF. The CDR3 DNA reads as TGTGCCAGCAGCCCTCCTGCCTTTGCCGGGGACTCCTACGAGCAGTACTTC. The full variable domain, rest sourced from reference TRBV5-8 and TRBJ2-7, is EAGVTQSPTHLIKTRGQQATLRCSPISGHTSVYWYQQALGLGLQFLLWYDEGEERNRGNFPPRFSGRQFPNYSSELNVNALELEDSALYLCASSPPAFAGDSYEQYFGPGTRLTVT.

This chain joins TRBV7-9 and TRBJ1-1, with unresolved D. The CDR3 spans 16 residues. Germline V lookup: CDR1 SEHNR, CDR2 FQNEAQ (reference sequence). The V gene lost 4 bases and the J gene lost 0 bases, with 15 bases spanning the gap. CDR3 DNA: TGTGCCAGCAGCTCCCCCTTGGAGCACCTGAACACTGAAGCTTTCTTT. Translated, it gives CASSSPLEHLNTEAFF.

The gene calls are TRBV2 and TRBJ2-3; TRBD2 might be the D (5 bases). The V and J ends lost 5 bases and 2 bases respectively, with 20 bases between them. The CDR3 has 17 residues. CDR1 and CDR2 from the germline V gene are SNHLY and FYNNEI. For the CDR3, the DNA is TGTGCCAGCAGTCCAGGCCCAACGGGGTGGGACACAGATACGCAGTATTTT. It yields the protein CASSPGPTGWDTDTQYF. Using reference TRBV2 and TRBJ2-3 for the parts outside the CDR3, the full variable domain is EPEVTQTPSHQVTQMGQEVILRCVPISNHLYFYWYRQILGQKVEFLVSFYNNEISEKSEIFDDQFSVERPDGSNFTLKIRSTKLEDSAMYFCASSPGPTGWDTDTQYFGPGTRLTVL.

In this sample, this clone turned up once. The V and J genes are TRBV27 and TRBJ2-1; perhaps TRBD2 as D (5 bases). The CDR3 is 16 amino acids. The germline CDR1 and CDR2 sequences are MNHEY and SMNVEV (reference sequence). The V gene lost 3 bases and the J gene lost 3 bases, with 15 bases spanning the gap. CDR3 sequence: CASSLLFGRGYNEQFF. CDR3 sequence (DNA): TGTGCCAGCAGTTTGCTGTTCGGCCGGGGCTACAATGAGCAGTTCTTC.